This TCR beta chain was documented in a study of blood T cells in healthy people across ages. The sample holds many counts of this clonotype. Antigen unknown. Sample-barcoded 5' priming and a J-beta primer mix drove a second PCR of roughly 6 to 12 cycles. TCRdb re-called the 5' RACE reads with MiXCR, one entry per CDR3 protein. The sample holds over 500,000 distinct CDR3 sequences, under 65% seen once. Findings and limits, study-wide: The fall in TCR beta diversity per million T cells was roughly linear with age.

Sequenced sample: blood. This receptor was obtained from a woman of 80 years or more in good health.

CDR3 sequence (DNA): TGCGCCAGCAGCTTGATTACGCGAGCTACCGACTTCGCTGAAGCTTTCTTT. Translation: CASSLITRATDFAEAFF. The chain links TRBV5-1 to TRBJ1-1; D is unclear. CDR1 is SGHRS and CDR2 is YFSETQ in the germline V gene. This CDR3 is built from 17 residues. Trimming removed 1 base at V and 6 bases at J, with 22 bases between.